These T cell receptor beta chains were read from a single sample in a study of CD8 T cells in Susac syndrome. One entry per CDR3 protein, called by TCRdb with MiXCR from the immunoSEQ multiplex PCR reads. Of about 400,000 distinct CDR3 sequences listed, approximately 85% are singletons. Sequencing was performed on CD8+ T cells from PBMCs. These receptors all come from a human donor with multiple sclerosis. Each CDR3 is given with its conserved first and last residue. The D gene is left open where the match is weak. The size field is filled for only some rows; it gives once, few, many or a size class.

clone_size: -; v_call: TRBV7-9; j_call: TRBJ2-7; d_call: TRBD1; cdr3_aa: CASSSTGAHRSYEQYF; cdr3_nt: TGTGCCAGCAGCTCGACAGGGGCTCATAGGTCCTACGAGCAGTACTTC
clone_size: -; v_call: TRBV7-9; j_call: TRBJ1-2; d_call: -; cdr3_aa: CASSLRDYYGYTF; cdr3_nt: TGTGCCAGCAGCTTAAGGGACTACTATGGCTACACCTTC
clone_size: -; v_call: TRBV28; j_call: TRBJ2-1; d_call: -; cdr3_aa: CASRERGTRSSYNEQFF; cdr3_nt: TGTGCCAGCAGGGAAAGAGGGACGAGGAGCTCCTACAATGAGCAGTTCTTC
clone_size: -; v_call: TRBV4-1; j_call: TRBJ1-4; d_call: -; cdr3_aa: CASAGTLNEKLFF; cdr3_nt: TGCGCCAGTGCCGGGACCCTTAATGAAAAACTGTTTTTT
clone_size: -; v_call: TRBV13; j_call: TRBJ1-1; d_call: -; cdr3_aa: CATGRGNTEAFF; cdr3_nt: TGTGCCACCGGACGGGGGAACACTGAAGCTTTCTTT
clone_size: -; v_call: TRBV6-6; j_call: TRBJ2-2; d_call: -; cdr3_aa: CAVQGRLGNTGELFF; cdr3_nt: TGTGCCGTCCAAGGACGGCTAGGGAATACCGGGGAGCTGTTTTTT
clone_size: -; v_call: TRBV7-6; j_call: TRBJ1-5; d_call: -; cdr3_aa: CASSSEPISPTGNQPQHF; cdr3_nt: TGTGCCAGCAGCTCGGAACCGATCTCGCCGACGGGCAATCAGCCCCAGCATTTT
clone_size: -; v_call: TRBV5-1; j_call: TRBJ1-6; d_call: TRBD1; cdr3_aa: CASSLTPQDRDYNSPLHF; cdr3_nt: TGCGCCAGCAGTTTGACGCCTCAGGACAGGGACTATAATTCACCCCTCCACTTT
clone_size: -; v_call: TRBV6-5; j_call: TRBJ2-7; d_call: -; cdr3_aa: CASSYDGPGGEQYF; cdr3_nt: TGTGCCAGCAGTTACGACGGGCCCGGGGGCGAGCAGTACTTC
clone_size: once; v_call: TRBV4-1; j_call: TRBJ2-7; d_call: -; cdr3_aa: CASSSPRGQGEQYF; cdr3_nt: TGCGCCAGCAGCTCTCCGAGGGGCCAGGGCGAGCAGTACTTC
clone_size: -; v_call: TRBV7-9; j_call: TRBJ2-1; d_call: -; cdr3_aa: CASSLDQRLSSPGDEQFF; cdr3_nt: TGTGCCAGCAGCTTAGATCAGAGGCTTTCATCCCCGGGCGATGAGCAGTTCTTC
clone_size: -; v_call: TRBV6-1; j_call: TRBJ1-2; d_call: -; cdr3_aa: CASSQTQWGNYGYTF; cdr3_nt: TGTGCCAGCAGTCAAACCCAATGGGGCAACTATGGCTACACCTTC
clone_size: -; v_call: TRBV6-5; j_call: TRBJ2-1; d_call: TRBD1; cdr3_aa: CASSWLGTGALFF; cdr3_nt: TGTGCCAGCAGTTGGTTAGGGACAGGGGCCTTGTTCTTC
clone_size: -; v_call: TRBV5-4; j_call: TRBJ2-1; d_call: -; cdr3_aa: CASSPGILADNEQFF; cdr3_nt: TGTGCCAGCAGCCCAGGTATCCTAGCAGACAATGAGCAGTTCTTC
clone_size: -; v_call: TRBV7-9; j_call: TRBJ2-7; d_call: TRBD1; cdr3_aa: CASSPGGQGDNEQYF; cdr3_nt: TGTGCCAGCAGCCCAGGGGGACAGGGGGACAACGAGCAGTACTTC
clone_size: -; v_call: TRBV7-9; j_call: TRBJ1-5; d_call: TRBD1; cdr3_aa: CASSSLGTGMGPPQHF; cdr3_nt: TGTGCCAGCAGCTCCCTCGGGACAGGGATGGGTCCGCCCCAGCATTTT
clone_size: -; v_call: TRBV27; j_call: TRBJ2-3; d_call: -; cdr3_aa: CASSPLTPPIDTQYF; cdr3_nt: TGTGCCAGCAGTCCCCTGACACCTCCGATCGATACGCAGTATTTT
clone_size: -; v_call: TRBV11-2; j_call: TRBJ1-2; d_call: -; cdr3_aa: CASSLGADLLARYGYTF; cdr3_nt: TGTGCCAGCAGCTTAGGGGCAGACCTCTTAGCACGCTATGGCTACACCTTC
clone_size: -; v_call: TRBV27; j_call: TRBJ2-1; d_call: -; cdr3_aa: CASSKGGPAYNEQFF; cdr3_nt: TGTGCCAGCAGTAAGGGTGGGCCGGCCTACAATGAGCAGTTCTTC
clone_size: -; v_call: TRBV7-9; j_call: TRBJ2-7; d_call: -; cdr3_aa: CASSWTADEQYF; cdr3_nt: TGTGCCAGCAGCTGGACAGCAGACGAGCAGTACTTC
clone_size: -; v_call: TRBV24-1; j_call: TRBJ1-1; d_call: TRBD1; cdr3_aa: CATSDIQGEAFF; cdr3_nt: TGTGCCACCAGTGATATACAGGGGGAAGCTTTCTTT
clone_size: -; v_call: TRBV6-1; j_call: TRBJ2-6; d_call: -; cdr3_aa: CASSEGGGSGANVLTF; cdr3_nt: TGTGCCAGCAGTGAAGGTGGGGGGTCAGGGGCCAACGTCCTGACTTTC
clone_size: -; v_call: TRBV29-1; j_call: TRBJ2-2; d_call: TRBD1; cdr3_aa: CSVTLSRGLAGELFF; cdr3_nt: TGCAGCGTAACCCTAAGCAGGGGGCTTGCCGGGGAGCTGTTTTTT
clone_size: -; v_call: TRBV29-1; j_call: TRBJ2-4; d_call: -; cdr3_aa: CSARDQGLVQNIQYF; cdr3_nt: TGCAGCGCCCGAGATCAAGGGTTAGTCCAAAACATTCAGTACTTC
clone_size: -; v_call: TRBV28; j_call: TRBJ2-7; d_call: -; cdr3_aa: CASSPRGIPYEQYF; cdr3_nt: TGTGCCAGCAGTCCCAGAGGGATACCGTACGAGCAGTACTTC
clone_size: -; v_call: TRBV2; j_call: TRBJ1-5; d_call: TRBD1; cdr3_aa: CASNPDREGQPQHF; cdr3_nt: TGTGCCAGCAACCCGGACAGGGAAGGTCAGCCCCAGCATTTT
clone_size: -; v_call: TRBV7-9; j_call: TRBJ2-1; d_call: -; cdr3_aa: CASSLPSGVDRNNEQFF; cdr3_nt: TGTGCCAGCAGCTTACCTTCCGGGGTGGACAGAAACAATGAGCAGTTCTTC
clone_size: -; v_call: TRBV19; j_call: TRBJ2-7; d_call: TRBD2; cdr3_aa: CASSGANSGRPYEQYF; cdr3_nt: TGTGCCAGTAGTGGGGCCAATAGCGGGAGGCCCTACGAGCAGTACTTC
clone_size: -; v_call: TRBV24-1; j_call: TRBJ2-1; d_call: -; cdr3_aa: CATSVSPWVEQFF; cdr3_nt: TGTGCCACCAGTGTTTCTCCCTGGGTTGAGCAGTTCTTC
clone_size: -; v_call: TRBV10-3; j_call: TRBJ2-7; d_call: TRBD1; cdr3_aa: CAISDRDRGPYEQYF; cdr3_nt: TGTGCCATCAGTGACCGGGACAGGGGGCCTTACGAGCAGTACTTC
clone_size: once; v_call: TRBV28; j_call: TRBJ2-1; d_call: TRBD2; cdr3_aa: CASSSGTRVDNEQFF; cdr3_nt: TGTGCCAGCAGTTCCGGGACTAGGGTAGACAATGAGCAGTTCTTC
clone_size: -; v_call: TRBV12-3/TRBV12-4; j_call: TRBJ2-1; d_call: -; cdr3_aa: CASSVADGLEEQFF; cdr3_nt: TGTGCCAGCAGTGTGGCAGACGGGCTAGAGGAGCAGTTCTTC
clone_size: -; v_call: TRBV5-4; j_call: TRBJ1-2; d_call: -; cdr3_aa: CASTGPPENYGYTF; cdr3_nt: TGTGCCAGCACCGGACCTCCTGAGAACTATGGCTACACCTTC
clone_size: -; v_call: TRBV20-1; j_call: TRBJ2-7; d_call: TRBD2; cdr3_aa: CSARDSLASGTILEQYF; cdr3_nt: TGCAGTGCTAGAGATAGTCTCGCTAGCGGGACCATTCTCGAGCAGTACTTC
clone_size: -; v_call: TRBV29-1; j_call: TRBJ2-2; d_call: TRBD1; cdr3_aa: CSVEVAGQVTGELFF; cdr3_nt: TGCAGCGTTGAAGTGGCGGGACAGGTCACCGGGGAGCTGTTTTTT
clone_size: -; v_call: TRBV12-3/TRBV12-4; j_call: TRBJ2-7; d_call: TRBD1; cdr3_aa: CASSRDRDRAYEQYF; cdr3_nt: TGTGCCAGCAGTCGGGACAGGGACCGAGCCTACGAGCAGTACTTC
clone_size: -; v_call: TRBV28; j_call: TRBJ2-5; d_call: TRBD2; cdr3_aa: CASSLIALGSGRETQYF; cdr3_nt: TGTGCCAGCAGCCTTATTGCACTAGGTAGCGGGAGGGAGACCCAGTACTTC
clone_size: -; v_call: TRBV7-9; j_call: TRBJ2-5; d_call: TRBD1; cdr3_aa: CASSFRDREVGETQYF; cdr3_nt: TGTGCCAGCAGCTTCCGGGACAGGGAAGTTGGAGAGACCCAGTACTTC
clone_size: -; v_call: TRBV7-8; j_call: TRBJ1-5; d_call: -; cdr3_aa: CASSFDPEDADSNQPQHF; cdr3_nt: TGTGCCAGCAGCTTTGACCCCGAAGACGCGGACAGTAATCAGCCCCAGCATTTT
clone_size: few; v_call: TRBV7-2; j_call: TRBJ1-4; d_call: TRBD1; cdr3_aa: CASSVTGTGNEKLFF; cdr3_nt: TGTGCCAGCAGCGTCACCGGGACAGGGAATGAAAAACTGTTTTTT
clone_size: -; v_call: TRBV20-1; j_call: TRBJ1-6; d_call: TRBD1; cdr3_aa: CSARASGQGTSPLHF; cdr3_nt: TGCAGTGCTAGGGCCTCGGGACAGGGAACCTCACCCCTCCACTTT
clone_size: once; v_call: TRBV25-1; j_call: TRBJ2-1; d_call: TRBD2; cdr3_aa: CASSEWTSGVNEQFF; cdr3_nt: TGTGCCAGCAGTGAATGGACTAGCGGAGTCAATGAGCAGTTCTTC